The next 8 T cell receptor beta chains were all read from a single sample in a study of control samples from healthy donors and cancer patients. Sequenced by immunoSEQ multiplex PCR; TCRdb stores in-frame clones only, minus some. The sample has around 180,000 clones; 88% are singletons. Specimen: blood. These receptors originate from a woman aged 30 to 39 in good health.

CDR3 DNA sequence: TGTGCCAGTAGTATAGACAGGGTAAACTCGAACACTGAAGCTTTCTTT. Its translation: CASSIDRVNSNTEAFF. The rearrangement uses TRBV19 and TRBJ1-1; D possibly corresponds to TRBD1 (5 bases). Trimming took off 0 bases at V and 1 base at J, with 12 bases between the two ends. From germline, CDR1 is LNHDA and CDR2 SQIVND (reference sequence). The CDR3 runs 16 residues.

The chain carries TRBV25-1 and TRBJ2-5; perhaps TRBD1 as D (6 bases). V dropped 0 bases and J dropped 5 bases, with 10 bases sitting between them. The germline V gene has CDR1 MGHDK and CDR2 SYGVNS. The CDR3 is 14 amino acids. The DNA for the CDR3 is TGTGCCAGCAGTGAATATCGACAGGTGGAGACCCAGTACTTC. It is translated as CASSEYRQVETQYF.

V and J are TRBV9 and TRBJ1-3, with 7 bases that match TRBD1. Germline V gives CDR1 SGDLS, CDR2 YYNGEE. The CDR3 length is 18 residues. V lost 7 bases and J lost 0; bases outside the gene matches: 16. The CDR3 loop reads CASAPPGPRTGSGNTIYF. CDR3 nucleotide sequence: TGTGCCAGCGCGCCTCCTGGACCAAGGACAGGCTCTGGAAACACCATATATTTT.

The chain employs TRBV23-1 and TRBJ1-5; 7 positions match TRBD1. TRBV23-1 is noted as an ORF with a role that remains uncertain. The V and J ends lost 11 bases and 1 base, in that order; junction bases with no gene match: 2. CDR3 length equals 12 residues. The CDR3 DNA sequence: TGCGCCGGGACAGAGAGCAATCAGCCCCAGCATTTT. Translation gives CAGTESNQPQHF.

This chain uses TRBV7-9 with TRBJ1-5; D unresolved. The ends were cut back, 5 bases at V and 5 bases at J, with 10 bases in the middle. CDR3 length: 13 residues. CDR1 and CDR2 (germline): SEHNR, FQNEAQ (reference sequence). The CDR3 is CASSKTADQPQHF. The CDR3 DNA follows: TGTGCCAGCAGCAAAACGGCGGATCAGCCCCAGCATTTT.

Written as DNA, the CDR3 is TGTGCCAGCAGCTTGGTTAGGTTCTCTGGGGCCAACGTCCTGACTTTC. Translating it yields CASSLVRFSGANVLTF. J is TRBJ2-6 and V is TRBV5-4; no clear D. The V end lost 0 bases, the J end lost 0 bases, and 7 bases lay between the germline ends. From germline, CDR1 is SGHNT and CDR2 YYREEE (reference sequence). The CDR3 loop spans 16 amino acids.

The chain has TRBV7-8 and TRBJ1-1; D gene uncertain. This CDR3 region has 14 residues. V was cut by 1 base and J by 4 bases, with 10 bases left in between. CDR1 is SGHVS and CDR2 is FQNEAQ in the germline V gene. CDR3 region: CASSLGGSSTEAFF. DNA for the CDR3: TGTGCCAGCAGCTTAGGAGGGTCTAGCACTGAAGCTTTCTTT.

This clone turned up a few times. The V and J genes are TRBV4-2 and TRBJ2-5; TRBD2 matches at 11 bases. Germline trimming cut 1 base from V and 4 bases from J; bases unmatched to any gene: 5. CDR1 and CDR2 (germline): LGHNA, YNFKEQ. This CDR3 is built from 16 residues. The CDR3 DNA sequence: TGTGCCAGCAGCCAAGCCGGACTAGCGGGTTTAGAGACCCAGTACTTC. Translation gives CASSQAGLAGLETQYF.